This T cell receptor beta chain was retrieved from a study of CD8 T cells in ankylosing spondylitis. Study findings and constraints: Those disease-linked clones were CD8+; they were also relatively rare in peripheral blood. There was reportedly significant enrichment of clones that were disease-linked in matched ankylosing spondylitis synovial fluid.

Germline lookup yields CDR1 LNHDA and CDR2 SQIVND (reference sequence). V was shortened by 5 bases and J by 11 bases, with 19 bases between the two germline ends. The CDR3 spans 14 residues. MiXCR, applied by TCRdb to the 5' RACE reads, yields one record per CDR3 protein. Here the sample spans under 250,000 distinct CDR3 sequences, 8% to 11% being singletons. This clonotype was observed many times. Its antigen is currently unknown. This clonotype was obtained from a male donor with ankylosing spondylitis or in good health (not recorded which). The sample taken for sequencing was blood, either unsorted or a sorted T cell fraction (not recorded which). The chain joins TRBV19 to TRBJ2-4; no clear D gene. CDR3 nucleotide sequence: TGTGCCAGTAGTGCGGACGGCTTTAGTAGGGTTCAGTACTTC. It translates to CASSADGFSRVQYF.